A single sample gave rise to the 20 T cell receptor beta chains below, sequenced in a study of blood T cell repertoires in COVID-19. This table comes from immunoSEQ multiplex PCR, and its TCRdb copy is limited to in-frame clones, with some not included. The sample records about 250,000 clones, over 75% being singletons. Sample: PBMCs or T cells enriched from blood (not recorded which). The source of these receptors is a woman in her forties or fifties with acute COVID-19.

V is TRBV30 and J is TRBJ1-2; no definite D call. This CDR3 has 13 residues. The germline CDR1 and CDR2 sequences are GTSNPN and SVGIG (reference sequence). V was shortened by 4 bases and J by 9 bases, with 18 bases between the two germline ends. The CDR3 region is CAWTITDGDSYTF. CDR3 bases: TGTGCCTGGACTATAACGGATGGAGATAGCTACACCTTC. Full variable domain (outside the CDR3, taken from reference TRBV30 and TRBJ1-2): SQTIHQWPATLVQPVGSPLSLECTVEGTSNPNLYWYRQAAGRGLQLLFYSVGIGQISSEVPQNLSASRPQDRQFILSSKKLLLSDSGFYLCAWTITDGDSYTFGSGTRLTVV.

This chain joins TRBV11-2 and TRBJ1-1; the D gene is possibly TRBD1 (6 bases). V lost 3 bases and J lost 7, with 12 bases in between. Germline V gives CDR1 SGHAT, CDR2 FQNNGV. This CDR3 is built from 13 residues. The DNA for the CDR3 is TGTGCCAGCAGCTTGGGTTTACAGGGTGAAGCTTTCTTT. It codes for CASSLGLQGEAFF.

The V and J genes are TRBV3-1 (or the pseudogene TRBV3-2) and TRBJ1-1; D gene uncertain. The CDR3 loop spans 12 amino acids. Germline V gene sequence: CDR1 LGHDT, CDR2 YNNKEL (reference sequence). Trimming removed 1 base from V and 6 bases from J, with 6 bases in between. DNA for the CDR3: TGTGCCAGCAGCCAAGCTCGGGCTGAAGCTTTCTTT. Amino acid sequence: CASSQARAEAFF.

The CDR3: CASSLGGGSYEQYF. The CDR3 DNA reads as TGTGCCAGCAGCCTCGGGGGAGGGTCCTACGAGCAGTACTTC. The genes are TRBV14 and TRBJ2-7; 7 nucleotides match TRBD2. CDR1 is SGHDN, CDR2 FVKESK, per germline. The CDR3 totals 14 residues. Unmatched junction bases numbered 4, after V lost 4 bases and J lost 1 base.

The V call is TRBV27, the J call TRBJ2-7; 9 bases align to TRBD1. Unmatched junction bases numbered 12, after V lost 1 base and J lost 2 bases. The CDR3 covers 18 residues. CDR1 and CDR2 from the germline V gene are MNHEY and SMNVEV (reference sequence). In nucleotides, the CDR3 is TGTGCCAGCAGTTTATATTCCACAGACAGGGGGGCTACCTACGAGCAGTACTTC. Encoded protein: CASSLYSTDRGATYEQYF.

The rearrangement joins TRBV5-1 to TRBJ2-3; D call uncertain. This CDR3 is built from 11 residues. V dropped 4 bases and J dropped 5 bases, with 5 bases sitting between them. Looked up from germline, CDR1 is SGHRS and CDR2 is YFSETQ. The DNA for the CDR3 is TGCGCCAGCAGCCCCGGAGATACGCAGTATTTT. Residues: CASSPGDTQYF.

This clone was counted a single time. J is TRBJ1-1 and V is TRBV7-9; no clear D. This CDR3 contains 14 residues. Trimming removed 6 bases from V and 1 base from J, with 12 bases in between. From germline, CDR1 is SEHNR and CDR2 FQNEAQ (reference sequence). CDR3 sequence: CASSPDIPNTEAFF. CDR3 DNA: TGTGCCAGCAGTCCTGACATTCCGAACACTGAAGCTTTCTTT.

This sequence joins TRBV7-2 and TRBJ2-7; 10 bases align to TRBD1. Trimming cost V 4 bases and J 4 bases; bases outside gene matches: 7. Germline assignment: CDR1 SGHTA and CDR2 FQGNSA. This CDR3 has 15 amino acids. As DNA, the CDR3 is TGTGCCAGCAGCTCCCGACAGGGGGCAACTTACGAGCAGTACTTC. Its translation: CASSSRQGATYEQYF. The full variable domain, rest sourced from reference TRBV7-2 and TRBJ2-7, is GAGVSQSPSNKVTEKGKDVELRCDPISGHTALYWYRQSLGQGLEFLIYFQGNSAPDKSGLPSDRFSAERTGGSVSTLTIQRTQQEDSAVYLCASSSRQGATYEQYFGPGTRLTVT.

Points on this clone: This sample includes further DNA sequences coding for the same CDR3. This rearrangement joins TRBV19 to TRBJ1-6; 8 nucleotides align to TRBD1. After removal of 8 bases from V and 9 bases from J, the junction contained 6 bases not matched to a gene. Germline V lookup: CDR1 LNHDA, CDR2 SQIVND (reference sequence). This CDR3 is built from 13 residues. The CDR3 DNA follows: TGTGCCAGTCGTGACAGGGGTGGTTCACCCCTCCACTTT. Translation gives CASRDRGGSPLHF.

This chain uses TRBV2 with TRBJ1-2, with D unresolved. Germline V CDR1 and CDR2: SNHLY, FYNNEI. The CDR3 runs 12 residues. V lost 6 bases, J lost 2 bases, and 7 bases lay in between. The CDR3: CASRSVNYGYTF. Here the CDR3 DNA reads TGTGCCAGCAGGTCCGTCAACTATGGCTACACCTTC.

The J gene is TRBJ1-1, the V gene TRBV6-5; D not certain. The CDR3 has 13 amino acids. The V gene's germline CDR1 is MNHEY and CDR2 SVGAGI. The V end was cut by 8 bases, the J end by 0 bases, with 10 bases between. CDR3 residues: CASRREVNTEAFF. The CDR3 DNA follows: TGTGCCAGCCGACGGGAGGTGAACACTGAAGCTTTCTTT.

A few counts support this clone. This may come from a read error, since a much larger clone is one base off. The rearrangement joins TRBV3-1 (or the pseudogene TRBV3-2) to TRBJ1-1; D is ambiguous. CDR3 length: 13 amino acids. Germline V gives CDR1 LGHDT, CDR2 YNNKEL (reference sequence). Trimming pared 2 bases from V and 1 base from J, leaving 5 bases between. In DNA, the CDR3 is TGTGCCAGCAGCCAAAACAGGAACACTGAAGCTTTCTTT. Its protein is CASSQNRNTEAFF.

In nucleotides, the CDR3 is TGTGCCAGCAGCTTACTAATGAACACTGAAGCTTTCTTT. Its translation is CASSLLMNTEAFF. This rearrangement joins TRBV7-3 to TRBJ1-1; D gene unclear. The V gene's germline CDR1 is SGHTA and CDR2 FQGTGA. This CDR3 is 13 amino acids long. The V gene lost 2 bases and the J gene lost 0 bases, with 4 bases spanning the gap.

This chain connects TRBV3-1 (or the pseudogene TRBV3-2) to TRBJ2-5; the D gene is possibly TRBD2 (6 bases). Germline CDR1 is LGHDT and CDR2 is YNNKEL (reference sequence). The CDR3 consists of 16 residues. Trimming cost V 1 base and J 4 bases, with 16 bases left between them. CDR3 coding DNA: TGTGCCAGCAGCCAAGCAACTAGCATGGGCGGAGAGACCCAGTACTTC. Translating gives CASSQATSMGGETQYF.

CDR3 DNA: TGTGCCAGCGCACGTGAACAGGGAAACCAAGAGACCCAGTACTTC. Amino acids: CASAREQGNQETQYF. The V call is TRBV27, the J call TRBJ2-5; the D gene is possibly TRBD1 (6 bases). V lost 8 bases and J 0 bases, leaving 16 bases between the germline ends. The CDR3 is 15 residues long. Germline lookup yields CDR1 MNHEY and CDR2 SMNVEV (reference sequence).

The V call is TRBV6-5, the J call TRBJ1-6, with a possible D match to TRBD1 (6 bases). Germline CDR1 and CDR2: MNHEY and SVGAGI. Trimming removed 7 bases at V and 7 bases at J, with 14 bases between. This CDR3 spans 14 amino acids. CDR3 DNA sequence: TGTGCCAGCAACCCGACAGGAGGAAATTCACCCCTCCACTTT. It encodes CASNPTGGNSPLHF.

The table lists this clone with a few counts. V gene TRBV5-1 combines with J gene TRBJ2-2; the match to TRBD2 covers 7 bases. The germline CDR1 and CDR2 sequences are SGHRS and YFSETQ. The CDR3 is made up of 16 amino acids. V dropped 4 bases and J dropped 0; count of bases not matched to a gene: 6. CDR3 region: CASSGLGGTNTGELFF. The CDR3 DNA follows: TGCGCCAGCAGCGGTCTGGGAGGGACGAACACCGGGGAGCTGTTTTTT.

The chain links TRBV25-1 to TRBJ1-1; D perhaps matches TRBD1 (5 bases). Trimming took 3 bases from V and 4 from J, leaving 21 bases between them. The CDR3 is 17 amino acids. The germline V gene encodes CDR1 MGHDK and CDR2 SYGVNS. CDR3 DNA sequence: TGTGCCAGCAGTGACGATGTTGGGGGAGACGGGGGCACTGAAGCTTTCTTT. Protein sequence: CASSDDVGGDGGTEAFF. The full variable domain, in which reference TRBV25-1 and TRBJ1-1 provide the parts outside the CDR3, is EADIYQTPRYLVIGTGKKITLECSQTMGHDKMYWYQQDPGMELHLIHYSYGVNSTEKGDLSSESTVSRIRTEHFPLTLESARPSHTSQYLCASSDDVGGDGGTEAFFGQGTRLTVV.

This chain links TRBV27 with TRBJ2-5, with TRBD2 identical over 13 bases. CDR3 length: 17 residues. With V trimmed by 3 bases and J by 5 bases, 9 bases remained unmatched. The germline gives CDR1 MNHEY, CDR2 SMNVEV (reference sequence). The CDR3, as DNA: TGTGCCAGCAGTTTTCGGAGGACTAGCGGGGGCGAGGAGACCCAGTACTTC. It encodes CASSFRRTSGGEETQYF.

This clone was counted ten times or more. This rearrangement joins TRBV6-2 or TRBV6-3 to TRBJ2-5, with 8 bases matching TRBD2. Germline values: CDR1 MNHEY, CDR2 SVGEGT. This CDR3 spans 17 amino acids. V lost 2 bases to trimming and J lost 3 bases; unmatched junction nucleotides: 11. Written as DNA, the CDR3 is TGTGCCAGCAGTTACCCCGCCGGGGGGGGCCTCAAAGAGACCCAGTACTTC. It yields the protein CASSYPAGGGLKETQYF.